The 25 T cell receptor beta chains given below trace back to one sample, sequenced in a study of monozygotic twins with inflammatory bowel disease. TCRdb reprocessed the 5' RACE reads and stores each CDR3 protein as one record, lacking DNA. The repertoire shows 440,000 or so distinct CDR3 sequences; the top ten hold 2% to 2.5%. Source material: blood. All receptors derive from a human donor with ulcerative colitis or Crohn's disease, or a healthy co-twin of an affected twin (not recorded which).

CDR3: CSASRLPADTQYF. This chain connects TRBV20-1 to TRBJ2-3; with no DNA, the TCRdb D assignment of TRBD2 cannot be verified. CDR3 size: 13 residues. The germline gives CDR1 DFQATT, CDR2 SNEGSKA (reference sequence).

The gene calls are TRBV20-1 and TRBJ2-1; the TCRdb call, TRBD1, lacks DNA for checking. This CDR3 contains 14 residues. Germline loops: CDR1 DFQATT, CDR2 SNEGSKA (reference sequence). CDR3 sequence reads: CSARDPGHTNEQFF.

The J gene is TRBJ1-2, the V gene TRBV29-1; TCRdb indicates TRBD1, and absent DNA this call remains unverified. Per the germline V gene, CDR1 is SQVTM and CDR2 is ANQGSEA. The CDR3 is made up of 14 amino acids. CDR3 sequence reads: CSVGPGAYNYGYTF.

This rearrangement joins TRBV5-4 to TRBJ2-2. CDR1 SGHNT and CDR2 YYREEE come from the germline V gene (reference sequence). The CDR3 spans 15 residues. This chain's CDR3 is CASAMALGSTGELFF.

The chain recombines TRBV5-1 with TRBJ2-5; the TCRdb call, TRBD2, lacks DNA for checking. The germline gives CDR1 SGHRS, CDR2 YFSETQ. This CDR3 contains 15 residues. The CDR3 is CASSPGASGGETQYF.

The V call is TRBV3-1, the J call TRBJ1-1; the TRBD1 assignment by TCRdb is unverifiable without DNA. From germline, CDR1 is LGHDT and CDR2 YNNKEL (reference sequence). The CDR3 extends over 14 amino acids. The CDR3 sequence is CATGVHAGGTEAFF.

CDR3 loop: CASSFGRGTEQYF. V is TRBV28 and J is TRBJ2-7; TCRdb reports TRBD1, a call that lacks DNA to check it against. The CDR3 runs 13 residues. Germline-derived CDR1 and CDR2 are MDHEN and SYDVKM.

The rearrangement links TRBV10-2 to TRBJ2-3; the D call from TCRdb, TRBD1, cannot be confirmed without DNA. Germline V lookup: CDR1 WSHSY, CDR2 SAAADI. The CDR3 length is 17 residues. The CDR3: CASSDVTGARSPDTQYF.

This chain connects TRBV6-2 or TRBV6-3 to TRBJ2-1; TCRdb reports TRBD2, a call that lacks DNA to check it against. This CDR3 spans 16 amino acids. Germline V CDR1 and CDR2: MNHEY, SVGEGT. CDR3 region: CASSYSSGALNNEQFF.

V gene TRBV30 combines with J gene TRBJ2-5; TCRdb lists TRBD1, though no DNA is available to test this call. This CDR3 comprises 12 residues. Germline V gives CDR1 GTSNPN, CDR2 SVGIG (reference sequence). This CDR3 is CACSAGVETQYF.

CDR3 sequence: CSASGGGGQPQHF. The chain carries TRBV20-1 and TRBJ1-5. The V gene's germline CDR1 is DFQATT and CDR2 SNEGSKA (reference sequence). CDR3 length equals 13 residues.

J is TRBJ2-1 and V is TRBV19; TCRdb selects TRBD1, and the lack of DNA leaves this call unchecked. This CDR3 has 17 amino acids. The germline CDR1 and CDR2 sequences are LNHDA and SQIVND (reference sequence). CDR3 sequence: CASSRLLGTGNYNEQFF.

This chain joins TRBV27 and TRBJ1-5. The length of the CDR3 is 12 residues. CDR1 is MNHEY and CDR2 is SMNVEV in the germline V gene (reference sequence). The chain's CDR3 is CASGGGNQPQHF.

The chain uses TRBV24-1 and TRBJ2-1; as DNA is missing, the TRBD2 call by TCRdb cannot be tested. The V gene's germline CDR1 is KGHDR and CDR2 SFDVKD. CDR3 length: 14 amino acids. The chain's CDR3 is CATSGGARANEQFF.

This chain links TRBV11-2 with TRBJ2-3. CDR1 is SGHAT, CDR2 FQNNGV, per germline. The CDR3 is made up of 16 amino acids. The CDR3 sequence is CASSLQQAPSTDTQYF.

V usage is TRBV7-2 and J usage is TRBJ1-5; as DNA is missing, the TRBD1 call by TCRdb cannot be tested. Germline V gives CDR1 SGHTA, CDR2 FQGNSA. The CDR3 loop spans 15 amino acids. This CDR3 is CASSLRGGANQPQHF.

The genes are TRBV5-4 and TRBJ1-2. This CDR3 spans 15 amino acids. CDR1 and CDR2 (germline): SGHNT, YYREEE (reference sequence). The CDR3 sequence: CASSLDTSSFYGYTF.

V and J are TRBV4-1 and TRBJ1-6. CDR3 size: 14 residues. Looked up from germline, CDR1 is MGHRA and CDR2 is YSYEKL. The CDR3 region is CASSQVWQVPPLHF.

The chain recombines TRBV2 with TRBJ2-2; TCRdb returns TRBD2, unconfirmable since there is no DNA. CDR1 is SNHLY, CDR2 FYNNEI, per germline. The CDR3 has 15 amino acids. CDR3 sequence: CASKGSGVITGELFF.

The CDR3 here is CASSIDGGGEQYF. This chain connects TRBV7-6 to TRBJ2-7; with no DNA, the TCRdb D assignment of TRBD1 cannot be verified. CDR1 SGHVS and CDR2 FNYEAQ come from the germline V gene. The CDR3 is 13 residues long.

The chain carries TRBV3-1 and TRBJ1-1; absent DNA, TCRdb's TRBD1 call cannot be checked. Per germline, CDR1 LGHDT and CDR2 YNNKEL (reference sequence). The CDR3 contains 15 residues. The chain's CDR3 is CASSQGQGLNTEAFF.

The chain recombines TRBV30 with TRBJ1-4; TCRdb gives TRBD1 as the D gene, but with no DNA this cannot be confirmed. The CDR3 sequence is 15 residues long. The V gene's germline CDR1 is GTSNPN and CDR2 SVGIG (reference sequence). This CDR3 is CAWSPGQGGNEKLFF.

The chain employs TRBV10-3 and TRBJ2-6. Germline lookup yields CDR1 ENHRY and CDR2 SYGVKD. The CDR3 loop spans 12 amino acids. CDR3: CAADSGANVLTF.

The chain is built from TRBV11-2 and TRBJ2-7; as DNA is missing, the TRBD2 call by TCRdb cannot be tested. This CDR3 is built from 16 residues. Germline V lookup: CDR1 SGHAT, CDR2 FQNNGV. CDR3 loop: CASSRSGVAGRPEQYF.

The V call is TRBV14, the J call TRBJ2-6. This CDR3 region has 17 residues. Germline CDR1 and CDR2: SGHDN and FVKESK. The CDR3 loop is CASSQDRLDSGANVLTF. Full variable domain (rest looked up from reference TRBV14 and TRBJ2-6): EAGVTQFPSHSVIEKGQTVTLRCDPISGHDNLYWYRRVMGKEIKFLLHFVKESKQDESGMPNNRFLAERTGGTYSTLKVQPAELEDSGVYFCASSQDRLDSGANVLTFGAGSRLTVL.